This is a list of T cell receptor beta chains from one sample in a study of CD8 T cells in Susac syndrome. A single record per CDR3 protein comes from TCRdb applying MiXCR to the immunoSEQ multiplex PCR reads. This sample has some 120,000 distinct CDR3 sequences, with around 94% found just once. The sample was CD4+ T cells from PBMCs. The receptors here all came from a human donor with multiple sclerosis. The CDR3 runs from the conserved cysteine through the conserved F or W. A D gene is named only where the DNA matches it firmly. The size field is filled for only some rows; it gives once, few, many or a size class.

D gene: TRBD1
V gene: TRBV3-1
J gene: TRBJ1-2
clone size: .
CDR3 DNA: TGTGCCAGCAGCTTCGGACAGGGGGCGGGTCATGGCTACACCTTC
CDR3 protein: CASSFGQGAGHGYTF

D gene: .
V gene: TRBV3-1
J gene: TRBJ2-7
clone size: .
CDR3 DNA: TGTGCCAGCAGCCAAGCGATAGGCAACGAGCAGTACTTC
CDR3 protein: CASSQAIGNEQYF

D gene: TRBD2
V gene: TRBV20-1
J gene: TRBJ2-7
clone size: .
CDR3 DNA: TGCAGTGCTAGAGTCGCACTAGCGGTCGAGCAGTACTTC
CDR3 protein: CSARVALAVEQYF

D gene: .
V gene: TRBV19
J gene: TRBJ1-1
clone size: .
CDR3 DNA: TGTGCCAGTAGTACCGAATCGTGGGCGCGAACTGAAGCTTTCTTT
CDR3 protein: CASSTESWARTEAFF

D gene: .
V gene: TRBV5-6
J gene: TRBJ1-3
clone size: .
CDR3 DNA: TGTGCCAGCAGCTTGAGGGCCCACACCATATATTTT
CDR3 protein: CASSLRAHTIYF

D gene: .
V gene: TRBV12-3/TRBV12-4
J gene: TRBJ1-6
clone size: .
CDR3 DNA: TGTGCCAGCACCCGCAATAATTCACCCCTCCACTTT
CDR3 protein: CASTRNNSPLHF

D gene: .
V gene: TRBV5-1
J gene: TRBJ1-2
clone size: once
CDR3 DNA: TGCGCCAGCAGCCCCGTGTCTAGGGCGACTAACTATGGCTACACCTTC
CDR3 protein: CASSPVSRATNYGYTF

D gene: TRBD1
V gene: TRBV25-1
J gene: TRBJ1-5
clone size: .
CDR3 DNA: TGTGCCAGCAGTGCCTCGACAGGGGGGTATAGCAATCAGCCCCAGCATTTT
CDR3 protein: CASSASTGGYSNQPQHF

D gene: TRBD2
V gene: TRBV27
J gene: TRBJ2-4
clone size: .
CDR3 DNA: TGTGCCACCGGGGGGGTGGGCAGACAACGGGGAAACATTCAGTACTTC
CDR3 protein: CATGGVGRQRGNIQYF

D gene: .
V gene: TRBV7-3
J gene: TRBJ2-3
clone size: .
CDR3 DNA: TGTGCCAGCAGCTCAGCCGGGTCGGGTAGCACAGATACGCAGTATTTT
CDR3 protein: CASSSAGSGSTDTQYF

D gene: .
V gene: TRBV4-1
J gene: TRBJ2-3
clone size: .
CDR3 DNA: TGCGCCAGCAGCCAAGCCGGGCTCACAGATACGCAGTATTTT
CDR3 protein: CASSQAGLTDTQYF

D gene: TRBD2
V gene: TRBV7-2
J gene: TRBJ2-5
clone size: .
CDR3 DNA: TGTGCCAGCAGCCAAGGGACTAGCGGGGGGTCAGGCCAGACCCAGTACTTC
CDR3 protein: CASSQGTSGGSGQTQYF

D gene: .
V gene: TRBV9
J gene: TRBJ1-1
clone size: .
CDR3 DNA: TGTGCCAGCAGCGTCAGGGCCGCGAACACTGAAGCTTTCTTT
CDR3 protein: CASSVRAANTEAFF

D gene: .
V gene: TRBV29-1
J gene: TRBJ2-4
clone size: .
CDR3 DNA: TGCAGCGTTGGTGGAGGAGTTTTCCAAAACATTCAGTACTTC
CDR3 protein: CSVGGGVFQNIQYF

D gene: TRBD1
V gene: TRBV2
J gene: TRBJ2-7
clone size: .
CDR3 DNA: TGTGCCAGCAGTGGGCAGGGGGTCGACGAGCAGTACTTC
CDR3 protein: CASSGQGVDEQYF

D gene: TRBD1
V gene: TRBV9
J gene: TRBJ2-1
clone size: .
CDR3 DNA: TGTGCCAGCAGCCAAGGGGGACAGAACTACAATGAGCAGTTCTTC
CDR3 protein: CASSQGGQNYNEQFF

D gene: TRBD1
V gene: TRBV7-3
J gene: TRBJ2-6
clone size: .
CDR3 DNA: TGTGCCAGCAGCTTAGCACCGGGACAGGGGGTCTCTGGGGCCAACGTCCTGACTTTC
CDR3 protein: CASSLAPGQGVSGANVLTF

D gene: .
V gene: TRBV27
J gene: TRBJ2-3
clone size: .
CDR3 DNA: TGTGCCAGCAGTTTTGTATCCCGGGATACGCAGTATTTT
CDR3 protein: CASSFVSRDTQYF

D gene: .
V gene: TRBV11-2
J gene: TRBJ1-1
clone size: .
CDR3 DNA: TGTGCCAGCAGCTCGATGACAGCCTTGAACACTGAAGCTTTCTTT
CDR3 protein: CASSSMTALNTEAFF

D gene: .
V gene: TRBV20-1
J gene: TRBJ2-7
clone size: .
CDR3 DNA: TGCAGTGCTAGAGGGGGCGAGCAGTACTTC
CDR3 protein: CSARGGEQYF

D gene: .
V gene: TRBV19
J gene: TRBJ2-1
clone size: .
CDR3 DNA: TGTGCCAGTAGTAGGGCGGGGTTCGATGAGCAGTTCTTC
CDR3 protein: CASSRAGFDEQFF

D gene: .
V gene: TRBV27
J gene: TRBJ1-1
clone size: .
CDR3 DNA: TGTGCCAGCAGTCCCCCGAGGGGGGGCTTGAACACTGAAGCTTTCTTT
CDR3 protein: CASSPPRGGLNTEAFF

D gene: .
V gene: TRBV27
J gene: TRBJ2-7
clone size: few
CDR3 DNA: TGTGCCAGCAGTTCCTTACACGGCGAGCAGTACTTC
CDR3 protein: CASSSLHGEQYF

D gene: TRBD2
V gene: TRBV7-3
J gene: TRBJ2-1
clone size: .
CDR3 DNA: TGTGCCAGCAGCTTAACGGTTAGCGGGGGCCGGGCTGAGCAGTTCTTC
CDR3 protein: CASSLTVSGGRAEQFF

D gene: .
V gene: TRBV5-6
J gene: TRBJ1-1
clone size: .
CDR3 DNA: TGTGCCAGCAGTTTTGGACTTAGCTCGAACACTGAAGCTTTCTTT
CDR3 protein: CASSFGLSSNTEAFF

D gene: .
V gene: TRBV19
J gene: TRBJ1-1
clone size: .
CDR3 DNA: TGTGCCAGTAGTTTCGGGACGGCGCGTCCTGAAGCTTTCTTT
CDR3 protein: CASSFGTARPEAFF

D gene: .
V gene: TRBV20-1
J gene: TRBJ2-2
clone size: .
CDR3 DNA: TGCAGTGCTAGCCTCCGGGACAAGAACACCGGGGAGCTGTTTTTT
CDR3 protein: CSASLRDKNTGELFF

D gene: .
V gene: TRBV7-3
J gene: TRBJ2-7
clone size: .
CDR3 DNA: TGTGCCAGCAGCCCCGGTCAGACCTTGCAGTACTTC
CDR3 protein: CASSPGQTLQYF

D gene: TRBD1
V gene: TRBV29-1
J gene: TRBJ1-2
clone size: .
CDR3 DNA: TGCAGCGTTGACCCGGGACAGGCGGCCCTAACCTACACCTTC
CDR3 protein: CSVDPGQAALTYTF

D gene: TRBD1
V gene: TRBV18
J gene: TRBJ2-2
clone size: .
CDR3 DNA: TGTGCCAGCTCACCAACCCCCGGGACAGGTCTGTCCGGGGAGCTGTTTTTT
CDR3 protein: CASSPTPGTGLSGELFF

D gene: TRBD1
V gene: TRBV30
J gene: TRBJ2-5
clone size: once
CDR3 DNA: TGTGCCTGGGACAGGGATGCGGAGACCCAGTACTTC
CDR3 protein: CAWDRDAETQYF

D gene: .
V gene: TRBV28
J gene: TRBJ2-2
clone size: .
CDR3 DNA: TGTGCCAGTCAGGGGAGACCGACCGGGGAGCTGTTTTTT
CDR3 protein: CASQGRPTGELFF

D gene: TRBD1
V gene: TRBV23-1
J gene: TRBJ2-3
clone size: .
CDR3 DNA: TGCGCCAGCAGTCAAGAGGACAGGACTACAGATACGCAGTATTTT
CDR3 protein: CASSQEDRTTDTQYF